Listed here are 32 T cell receptor beta chains from one sample, sequenced in a study of control samples from healthy donors and cancer patients. Data came from immunoSEQ multiplex PCR; TCRdb stores just in-frame clones and leaves some out. Here the sample spans about 82,000 clones, around 91% being singletons. The sequencing input was blood. The receptors stem from a man in his forties or fifties in good health.

The chain has TRBV19 and TRBJ1-5; 8 positions match TRBD1. Germline CDR1 reads LNHDA; CDR2 reads SQIVND (reference sequence). Unmatched junction bases numbered 10, after V lost 6 bases and J lost 9 bases. The CDR3 is 14 residues long. CDR3 in amino acids: CASSKGQDPRPQHF. For the CDR3, the DNA is TGTGCCAGTAGCAAGGGACAGGACCCGAGGCCCCAGCATTTT.

This clone has a handful of counts. J is TRBJ2-2 and V is TRBV9; tentative D call: TRBD1 (5 bases). The CDR3 extends over 14 amino acids. Looked up from germline, CDR1 is SGDLS and CDR2 is YYNGEE. The V gene lost 0 bases and the J gene lost 10 bases, with 13 bases spanning the gap. This CDR3 is CASSVVARGPELFF. The CDR3 DNA reads as TGTGCCAGCAGCGTAGTTGCAAGGGGCCCGGAGCTGTTTTTT.

This chain connects TRBV7-3 to TRBJ2-6, with a possible D match to TRBD1 (5 bases). The CDR3 has 15 residues. Trimming removed 5 bases from V and 4 bases from J, with 12 bases in between. Germline V CDR1 and CDR2: SGHTA, FQGTGA. The CDR3 DNA reads TGTGCCAGCAGCCCCCAGGGCTTCGGGGCCAACGTCCTGACTTTC. Translating gives CASSPQGFGANVLTF.

The chain uses TRBV4-2 and TRBJ2-7, with 13 bases lining up with TRBD2. The V and J ends lost 3 bases and 0 bases, in that order; junction bases with no gene match: 5. The CDR3 covers 17 residues. Germline-derived CDR1 and CDR2 are LGHNA and YNFKEQ. CDR3 in amino acids: CASSHPRTSGSSYEQYF. DNA of the CDR3: TGTGCCAGCAGCCACCCCCGGACTAGCGGGAGCTCCTACGAGCAGTACTTC.

The chain recombines TRBV5-4 with TRBJ1-4; 9 nucleotides align to TRBD1. With 4 bases clipped from V and 8 bases from J, the junction kept 12 bases outside the gene matches. The CDR3 contains 16 residues. From germline, CDR1 is SGHNT and CDR2 YYREEE (reference sequence). The CDR3, as DNA: TGTGCCAGCAGCCCGCCCTTAGGGACAGGGAGCGAAAAACTGTTTTTT. It codes for CASSPPLGTGSEKLFF.

This chain links TRBV7-3 with TRBJ1-2; possibly TRBD1 for D (5 bases). CDR3 size: 13 residues. Germline V gives CDR1 SGHTA, CDR2 FQGTGA. V lost 5 bases and J 7 bases, leaving 14 bases between the germline ends. CDR3 amino acids: CASSAGWGLGYTF. Here the CDR3 DNA reads TGTGCCAGCAGCGCAGGGTGGGGCCTTGGCTACACCTTC.

V and J are TRBV21-1 and TRBJ1-2; TRBD1 was called by the table and not checked on the DNA. TRBV21-1 corresponds to a pseudogene. The CDR3 consists of 19 residues. The CDR3 bases are TGTGCCAGCAGCAACCGGACAGGACCCCCGCCGGTAGTGAACTATGGCTACACCTTC. As protein: CASSNRTGPPPVVNYGYTF.

The CDR3 loop is CASSLEQGETQYF. The CDR3 DNA sequence: TGTGCCAGCAGCTTAGAACAGGGAGAGACCCAGTACTTC. The chain joins TRBV7-9 to TRBJ2-5; D is perhaps TRBD1 (6 bases). The CDR3 is 13 residues long. V gave up 1 base and J gave up 4 bases, with 7 bases separating them. Looked up from germline, CDR1 is SEHNR and CDR2 is FQNEAQ (reference sequence).

The chain uses TRBV5-1 and TRBJ1-4, with TRBD1 identical over 7 bases. This CDR3 comprises 12 residues. Germline V gene lookup returns CDR1 SGHRS and CDR2 YFSETQ. The ends lost 2 bases at V and 10 bases at J; junction bases unmatched: 2. CDR3 sequence reads: CASSFQGGKLFF. The CDR3 coding sequence is TGCGCCAGCAGCTTTCAGGGGGGAAAACTGTTTTTT.

J is TRBJ2-3 and V is TRBV9; unclear D gene. Trimming pared 6 bases from V and 0 bases from J, leaving 11 bases between. The CDR3 is 14 amino acids. In germline, CDR1 is SGDLS, CDR2 YYNGEE. The CDR3 loop is CASNGITSTDTQYF. The CDR3 region has the DNA TGTGCCAGCAATGGGATCACTAGCACAGATACGCAGTATTTT. The complete variable domain, with remaining parts taken from reference TRBV9 and TRBJ2-3, reads DSGVTQTPKHLITATGQRVTLRCSPRSGDLSVYWYQQSLDQGLQFLIQYYNGEERAKGNILERFSAQQFPDLHSELNLSSLELGDSALYFCASNGITSTDTQYFGPGTRLTVL.

The chain carries TRBV7-9 and TRBJ2-5, with a possible D match to TRBD2 (7 bases). Per the germline V gene, CDR1 is SEHNR and CDR2 is FQNEAQ (reference sequence). The CDR3 runs 15 residues. The V end was cut by 2 bases, the J end by 5 bases, with 15 bases between. The CDR3 nucleotides read TGTGCCAGCAGCTTACGGGACGGGGGGCACGAGACCCAGTACTTC. It is translated as CASSLRDGGHETQYF.

The CDR3 loop is CASSPDRGVEAFF. For the CDR3, the DNA is TGTGCCAGCAGCCCCGACAGGGGTGTTGAAGCTTTCTTT. The V and J genes are TRBV4-2 and TRBJ1-1; 8 bases are shared with TRBD1. The CDR3 is 13 amino acids. Germline values: CDR1 LGHNA, CDR2 YNFKEQ. The V gene end was trimmed by 4 bases and the J gene end by 7 bases; junction bases not matched to a gene: 5.

This clone occurred once. This chain uses TRBV29-1 with TRBJ1-5, with 10 bases matching TRBD1. The CDR3 spans 13 residues. J was trimmed by 7 bases and V by 6 bases; bases with no gene match: 6. Germline CDR1 and CDR2: SQVTM and ANQGSEA. CDR3 nucleotides: TGCAGCGTCACCGGGACAGGGGAACAGCCCCAGCATTTT. Protein product: CSVTGTGEQPQHF.

A single count supports this clone. This chain joins TRBV27 and TRBJ1-5; D is unclear. Trimming took off 0 bases at V and 4 bases at J, with 7 bases between the two ends. In germline, CDR1 is MNHEY, CDR2 SMNVEV (reference sequence). This CDR3 region has 14 residues. The CDR3 here is CASSLSSANQPQHF. DNA for the CDR3: TGTGCCAGCAGTTTATCCTCTGCAAATCAGCCCCAGCATTTT.

As for this clone: Other DNA variants within this sample encode the same CDR3. Here the CDR3 reads CASSSSGGTYGYTF. CDR3 DNA: TGTGCCAGCAGCTCCTCGGGGGGGACCTATGGCTACACCTTC. The chain has TRBV7-2 and TRBJ1-2; D possibly corresponds to TRBD1 (5 bases). Germline CDR1 SGHTA, CDR2 FQGNSA. Trimming removed 4 bases at V and 4 bases at J, with 13 bases between. The CDR3 extends over 14 amino acids.

J is TRBJ2-5 and V is TRBV9; tentatively, D is TRBD1 (7 bases). There are 16 residues in the CDR3. Germline-derived CDR1 and CDR2 are SGDLS and YYNGEE. V lost 4 bases to trimming and J lost 5 bases, with 21 bases between them. CDR3 coding DNA: TGTGCCAGCAGCCCCAAAGTACAGGGGAGGATTGAGACCCAGTACTTC. It translates to CASSPKVQGRIETQYF.

The V call is TRBV6-5, the J call TRBJ2-7; 8 bases align to TRBD2. V was clipped by 6 bases and J by 0 bases; unmatched bases: 7. There are 15 residues in the CDR3. Germline V gene data show CDR1 as MNHEY and CDR2 as SVGAGI. The CDR3 sequence is CASRSLAGNSYEQYF. The CDR3, as DNA: TGTGCCAGCAGAAGTTTAGCGGGGAACTCCTACGAGCAGTACTTC.

This clone was observed a few times. V is TRBV10-3 and J is TRBJ1-4, with 10 bases lining up with TRBD1. From germline, CDR1 is ENHRY and CDR2 SYGVKD. The J segment lost 8 bases and the V segment lost 6 bases, leaving 15 bases of the junction unmatched. The CDR3 covers 17 residues. The chain's CDR3 is CAISTHPGQGEEEKLFF. DNA of the CDR3: TGTGCCATCAGCACCCACCCAGGACAGGGGGAGGAGGAAAAACTGTTTTTT.

This chain joins TRBV6-6 and TRBJ1-2, with TRBD1 identical over 7 bases. Germline V CDR1 and CDR2: MNHNY, SVGAGI (reference sequence). The CDR3 has 13 residues. V was pared by 5 bases and J by 8 bases, with 8 bases of the junction left unmatched. The CDR3 DNA sequence: TGTGCCAGCAGTGCCCCGGACAGGAGGGGCTACACCTTC. It is translated as CASSAPDRRGYTF.

The CDR3 DNA follows: TGTGCCAGCAGCTCCCTCGGACAGGTAATGATCTACGAGCAGTACTTC. This codes for CASSSLGQVMIYEQYF. V usage is TRBV5-6 and J usage is TRBJ2-7, with 7 bases fitting TRBD1. The CDR3 contains 16 residues. Germline CDR1 SGHDT, CDR2 YYEEEE. Trimming at V came to 3 bases and at J to 3 bases, leaving 12 bases not matched to a gene.

This clone appeared a single time. The CDR3 loop reads CASSLGQLQETQYF. The CDR3 nucleotides are TGCGCCAGCAGCTTGGGACAACTCCAAGAGACCCAGTACTTC. V usage is TRBV5-1 and J usage is TRBJ2-5; D uncertain. V was trimmed by 0 bases and J by 1 base, leaving 7 bases between them. CDR3 length equals 14 residues. CDR1 and CDR2 from the germline V gene are SGHRS and YFSETQ. Together with reference TRBV5-1 and TRBJ2-5, the CDR3 gives the full variable domain: KAGVTQTPRYLIKTRGQQVTLSCSPISGHRSVSWYQQTPGQGLQFLFEYFSETQRNKGNFPGRFSGRQFSNSRSEMNVSTLELGDSALYLCASSLGQLQETQYFGPGTRLLVL.

This chain joins TRBV12-3 or TRBV12-4 and TRBJ1-1; D ambiguous. The CDR3 length is 11 residues. V was clipped by 6 bases and J by 0 bases, with 2 bases between them. In DNA form, the CDR3 reads TGTGCCAGCAGGCTGAACACTGAAGCTTTCTTT. Translated, it gives CASRLNTEAFF.

The chain employs TRBV7-9 and TRBJ1-4, with 10 bases aligning to TRBD1. Germline trimming cut 5 bases from V and 6 bases from J; bases unmatched to any gene: 3. Germline V gene data show CDR1 as SEHNR and CDR2 as FQNEAQ (reference sequence). The CDR3 runs 14 residues. For the CDR3, the DNA is TGTGCCAGCAGCCCGGACAGGGGGTATGAAAAACTGTTTTTT. As protein: CASSPDRGYEKLFF. Drawing the rest from reference TRBV7-9 and TRBJ1-4, the complete variable domain is DTGVSQNPRHKITKRGQNVTFRCDPISEHNRLYWYRQTLGQGPEFLTYFQNEAQLEKSRLLSDRFSAERPKGSFSTLEIQRTEQGDSAMYLCASSPDRGYEKLFFGSGTQLSVL.

This clone was detected only once. The chain has TRBV5-4 and TRBJ2-7, with D maybe TRBD2 (6 bases). The ends were cut back, 4 bases at V and 0 bases at J, with 14 bases in the middle. Germline V gene sequence: CDR1 SGHNT, CDR2 YYREEE (reference sequence). The CDR3 has 15 amino acids. The CDR3 is CASSGGSRSSYEQYF. Here the CDR3 DNA reads TGTGCCAGCAGCGGGGGGTCCAGAAGCTCCTACGAGCAGTACTTC.

This chain uses TRBV15 with TRBJ1-4; 8 bases agree with TRBD1. V shed 5 bases and J 3 bases; nucleotides not matched to a gene: 11. The CDR3 covers 17 residues. The germline gives CDR1 LNHNV, CDR2 YYDKDF (reference sequence). CDR3 nucleotides: TGTGCCACCAGCGCCGACTCAGGGGGCCTTTCTAATGAAAAACTGTTTTTT. Its translation: CATSADSGGLSNEKLFF.

V usage is TRBV19 and J usage is TRBJ2-1, with 8 bases identical to TRBD2. This CDR3 has 16 amino acids. Germline CDR1 reads LNHDA; CDR2 reads SQIVND (reference sequence). V was pared by 5 bases and J by 0 bases, with 6 bases of the junction left unmatched. CDR3 in amino acids: CASSFTGTSSYNEQFF. The CDR3 DNA is TGTGCCAGTAGTTTCACAGGGACTAGCTCCTACAATGAGCAGTTCTTC. Filled out from reference TRBV19 and TRBJ2-1, the complete variable domain reads DGGITQSPKYLFRKEGQNVTLSCEQNLNHDAMYWYRQDPGQGLRLIYYSQIVNDFQKGDIAEGYSVSREKKESFPLTVTSAQKNPTAFYLCASSFTGTSSYNEQFFGPGTRLTVL.

This chain joins TRBV21-1 and TRBJ1-6. TRBV21-1 is classified as a pseudogene. The CDR3 runs 16 residues. In DNA form, the CDR3 reads TGTGCCAGCAGCTATGGAGGGAACAGATGGAATTCACCCCTCCACTTT. Protein sequence: CASSYGGNRWNSPLHF.

The chain recombines TRBV10-3 with TRBJ1-3; 8 bases fit TRBD1. V lost 6 bases, J lost 4 bases, and 5 bases stayed unmatched. The V gene's germline CDR1 is ENHRY and CDR2 SYGVKD. This CDR3 spans 14 amino acids. The CDR3 loop is CAIRIQGEGNTIYF. In nucleotides, the CDR3 is TGTGCCATCAGGATACAGGGGGAAGGAAACACCATATATTTT.

This clone was picked up one time. The chain is built from TRBV7-6 and TRBJ2-7; weak D call: TRBD2 (7 bases). The V end was cut by 2 bases, the J end by 1 base, with 15 bases between. The CDR3 totals 16 residues. Germline CDR1 SGHVS, CDR2 FNYEAQ. In DNA, the CDR3 is TGTGCCAGCAGCTTAAGCTTCGGGGGGCTGTCCTACGAGCAGTACTTC. It codes for CASSLSFGGLSYEQYF.

This clone has just a few counts. The V gene is TRBV7-9, the J gene TRBJ1-6, with 8 bases fitting TRBD1. The CDR3 is 14 residues long. With 1 base clipped from V and 14 bases from J, the junction kept 7 bases outside the gene matches. The germline V gene has CDR1 SEHNR and CDR2 FQNEAQ (reference sequence). The CDR3 protein is CASSLVGQGRTLHF. The CDR3 DNA is TGTGCCAGCAGCTTAGTAGGACAGGGTCGGACCCTCCACTTT. The full variable domain, with the rest looked up from reference TRBV7-9 and TRBJ1-6, is DTGVSQNPRHKITKRGQNVTFRCDPISEHNRLYWYRQTLGQGPEFLTYFQNEAQLEKSRLLSDRFSAERPKGSFSTLEIQRTEQGDSAMYLCASSLVGQGRTLHFGNGTRLTVT.

This clone is a singleton in its sample. This chain links TRBV12-5 with TRBJ2-7; D remains unclear. The ends were cut back, 6 bases at V and 3 bases at J, with 6 bases in the middle. This CDR3 has 11 amino acids. From germline, CDR1 is LGHNT and CDR2 FRNRAP. CDR3 in amino acids: CASGLHYEQYF. The CDR3 DNA reads TGTGCTAGTGGCTTGCACTACGAGCAGTACTTC.

The chain uses TRBV4-3 and TRBJ1-1, with TRBD1 matching 8 bases. Per germline, CDR1 LGHNA and CDR2 YSLEER. The CDR3 has 18 amino acids. J gave up 6 bases and V 0 bases, and 15 bases lay outside the gene matches. DNA of the CDR3: TGCGCCAGCAGCCAAGATCAGGACAGGGTAGGGGGAAGGGCTGAAGCTTTCTTT. As protein: CASSQDQDRVGGRAEAFF.